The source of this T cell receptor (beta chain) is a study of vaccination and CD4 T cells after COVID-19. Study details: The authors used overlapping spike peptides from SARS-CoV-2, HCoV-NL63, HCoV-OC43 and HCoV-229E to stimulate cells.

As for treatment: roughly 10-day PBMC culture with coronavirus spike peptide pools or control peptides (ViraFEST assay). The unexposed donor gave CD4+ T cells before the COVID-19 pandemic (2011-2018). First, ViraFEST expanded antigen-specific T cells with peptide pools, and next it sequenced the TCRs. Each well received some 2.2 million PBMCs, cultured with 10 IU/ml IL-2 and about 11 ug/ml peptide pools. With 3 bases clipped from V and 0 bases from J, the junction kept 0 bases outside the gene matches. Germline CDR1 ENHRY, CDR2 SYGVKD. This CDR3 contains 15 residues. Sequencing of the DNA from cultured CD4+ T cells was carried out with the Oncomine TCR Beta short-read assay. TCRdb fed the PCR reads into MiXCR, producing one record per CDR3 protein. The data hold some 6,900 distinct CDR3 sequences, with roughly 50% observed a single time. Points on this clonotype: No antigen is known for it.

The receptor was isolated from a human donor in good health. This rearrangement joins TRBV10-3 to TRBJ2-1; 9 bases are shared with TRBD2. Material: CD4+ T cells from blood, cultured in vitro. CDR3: CAISDSGSSYNEQFF. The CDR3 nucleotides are TGTGCCATCAGTGATAGCGGGAGCTCCTACAATGAGCAGTTCTTC.